Below, 2 T cell receptor beta chains from the same sample are listed, as sequenced in a study of T-cell memory formation after mild COVID-19. TCRdb reprocessed the 5' RACE reads with MiXCR, giving one entry per CDR3 protein. Among roughly 300,000 distinct CDR3 sequences listed, 8% to 9% were seen once. Sequencing was performed on PBMCs or a T cell subset sorted from them (not recorded which). Receptor source: a man younger than 35 who had mild COVID-19 (a few samples of this study predate the infection). Cell type and time point are not known.

The genes are TRBV27 and TRBJ1-1; 9 bases map to TRBD1. Germline CDR1 and CDR2: MNHEY and SMNVEV (reference sequence). The CDR3 has 15 amino acids. V trimming: 3 bases; J trimming: 6 bases; junction bases outside the gene matches: 8. CDR3 loop: CASSFRGDRAAEAFF. The CDR3 region has the DNA TGTGCCAGCAGTTTCCGGGGGGACAGGGCGGCTGAAGCTTTCTTT.

In this sample, this clonotype turned up many times. The rearrangement links TRBV7-2 to TRBJ1-2, with 7 bases aligning to TRBD1. The CDR3 runs to 17 residues. Trimming at V came to 3 bases and at J to 4 bases, leaving 14 bases not matched to a gene. In germline, CDR1 is SGHTA, CDR2 FQGNSA. DNA of the CDR3: TGTGCCAGCAGCTTCCTGAAGTCCCGGGACAGCCCCTATGGCTACACCTTC. This codes for CASSFLKSRDSPYGYTF.